This T cell receptor beta chain was identified during a study of technical replicates of blood from several donors. The length of the CDR3 is 14 residues. Sequencing used immunoSEQ multiplex PCR; TCRdb keeps in-frame clones, though not all of them. The sample includes 70,000 to 80,000 clones, about 90% seen only once; the top ten take under 0.45%. This clonotype originated in a human donor in good health. The sample consisted of T cells isolated from PBMCs. J is TRBJ2-2 and V is TRBV21-1; the table names TRBD2, a call not compared with the DNA. TRBV21-1 is labeled a pseudogene. The CDR3 region is CASSGLLFTGELFF. Written as DNA, the CDR3 is TGTGCCAGCTCGGGACTATTATTCACCGGGGAGCTGTTTTTT.